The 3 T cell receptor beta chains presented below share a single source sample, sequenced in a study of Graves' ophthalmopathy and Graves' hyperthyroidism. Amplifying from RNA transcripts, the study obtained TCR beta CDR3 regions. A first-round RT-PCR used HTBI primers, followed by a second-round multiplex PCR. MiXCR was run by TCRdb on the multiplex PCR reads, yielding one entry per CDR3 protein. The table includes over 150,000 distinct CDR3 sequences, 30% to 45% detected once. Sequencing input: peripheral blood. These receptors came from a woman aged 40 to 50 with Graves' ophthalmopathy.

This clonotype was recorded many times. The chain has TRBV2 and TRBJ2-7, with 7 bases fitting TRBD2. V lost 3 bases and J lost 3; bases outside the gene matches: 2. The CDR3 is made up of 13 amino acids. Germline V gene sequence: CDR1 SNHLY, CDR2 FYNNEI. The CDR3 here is CASSDSSGYEQYF. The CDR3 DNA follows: TGTGCCAGCAGTGATTCTAGCGGCTACGAGCAGTACTTC.

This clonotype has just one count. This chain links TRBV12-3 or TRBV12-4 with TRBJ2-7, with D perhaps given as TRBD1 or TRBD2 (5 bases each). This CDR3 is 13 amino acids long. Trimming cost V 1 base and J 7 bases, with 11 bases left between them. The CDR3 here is CASSLGGYGEQYF. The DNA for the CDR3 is TGTGCCAGCAGTTTAGGGGGGTACGGAGAGCAGTACTTC.

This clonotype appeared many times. CDR3 residues: CASSPAGTAKAFF. The CDR3, as DNA: TGTGCCAGCAGCCCTGCCGGGACAGCCAAAGCTTTCTTT. The chain combines TRBV12-3 or TRBV12-4 with TRBJ1-1, with 7 bases fitting TRBD1. The CDR3 is 13 residues long. Trimming removed 6 bases from V and 9 bases from J; junction bases left unmatched: 10.